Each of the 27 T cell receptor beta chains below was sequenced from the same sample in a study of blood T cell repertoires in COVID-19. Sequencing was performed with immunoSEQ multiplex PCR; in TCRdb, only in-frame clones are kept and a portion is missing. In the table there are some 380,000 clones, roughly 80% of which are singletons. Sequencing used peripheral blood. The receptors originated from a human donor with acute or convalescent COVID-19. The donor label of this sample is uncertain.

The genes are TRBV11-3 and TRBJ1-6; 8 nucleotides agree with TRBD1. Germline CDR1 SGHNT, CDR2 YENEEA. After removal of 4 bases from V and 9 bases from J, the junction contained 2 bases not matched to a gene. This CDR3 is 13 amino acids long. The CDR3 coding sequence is TGTGCCAGCAGCTGGGACAGGACTTCACCCCTCCACTTT. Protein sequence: CASSWDRTSPLHF.

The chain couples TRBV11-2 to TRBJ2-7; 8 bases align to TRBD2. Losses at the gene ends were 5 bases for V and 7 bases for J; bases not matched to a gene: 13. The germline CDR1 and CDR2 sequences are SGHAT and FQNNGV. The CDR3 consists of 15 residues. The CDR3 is CASSIPAGVPREQYF. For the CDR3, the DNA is TGTGCCAGCAGCATCCCAGCGGGAGTACCGCGGGAGCAGTACTTC.

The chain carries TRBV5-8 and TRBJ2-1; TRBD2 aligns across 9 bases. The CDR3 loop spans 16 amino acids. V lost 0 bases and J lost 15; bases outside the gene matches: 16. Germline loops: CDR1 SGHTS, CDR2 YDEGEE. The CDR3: CASSLAPTSGKTGGFF. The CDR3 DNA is TGTGCCAGCAGCTTGGCTCCGACTAGCGGTAAGACGGGCGGGTTCTTC.

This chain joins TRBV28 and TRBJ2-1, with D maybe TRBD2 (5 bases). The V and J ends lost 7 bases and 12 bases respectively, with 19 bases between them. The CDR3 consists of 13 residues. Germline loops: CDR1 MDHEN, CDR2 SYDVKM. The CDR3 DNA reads TGTGCCAGCACTACGACTATCCCCGGATTGCAGTTCTTC. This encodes CASTTTIPGLQFF.

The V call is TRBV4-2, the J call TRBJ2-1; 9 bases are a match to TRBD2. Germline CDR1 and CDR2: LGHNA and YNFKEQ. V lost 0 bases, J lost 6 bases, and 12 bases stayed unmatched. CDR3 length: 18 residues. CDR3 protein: CASSQEGRAGGIGNEQFF. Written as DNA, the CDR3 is TGTGCCAGCAGCCAAGAAGGGCGAGCGGGAGGAATTGGCAATGAGCAGTTCTTC.

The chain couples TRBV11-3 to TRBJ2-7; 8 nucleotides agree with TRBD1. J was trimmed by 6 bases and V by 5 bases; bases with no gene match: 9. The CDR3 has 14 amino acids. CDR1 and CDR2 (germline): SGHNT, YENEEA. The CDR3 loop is CASSTGDRLSEQYF. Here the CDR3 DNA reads TGTGCCAGCAGCACGGGGGACAGGCTCTCCGAGCAGTACTTC.

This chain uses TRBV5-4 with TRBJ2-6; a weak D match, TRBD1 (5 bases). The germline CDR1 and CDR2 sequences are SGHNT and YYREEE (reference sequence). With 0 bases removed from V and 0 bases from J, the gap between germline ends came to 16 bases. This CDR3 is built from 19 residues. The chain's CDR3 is CASSLGPTGADSGANVLTF. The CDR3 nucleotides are TGTGCCAGCAGCTTGGGACCAACTGGGGCGGACTCTGGGGCCAACGTCCTGACTTTC. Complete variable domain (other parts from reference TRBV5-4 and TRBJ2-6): ETGVTQSPTHLIKTRGQQVTLRCSSQSGHNTVSWYQQALGQGPQFIFQYYREEENGRGNFPPRFSGLQFPNYSSELNVNALELDDSALYLCASSLGPTGADSGANVLTFGAGSRLTVL.

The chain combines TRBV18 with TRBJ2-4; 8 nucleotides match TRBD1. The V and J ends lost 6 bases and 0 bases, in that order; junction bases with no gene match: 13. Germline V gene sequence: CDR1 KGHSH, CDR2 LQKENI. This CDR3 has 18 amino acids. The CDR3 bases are TGTGCCAGCTCTTCGGGACAGGCGACCCTGATAGCCAAAAACATTCAGTACTTC. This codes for CASSSGQATLIAKNIQYF.

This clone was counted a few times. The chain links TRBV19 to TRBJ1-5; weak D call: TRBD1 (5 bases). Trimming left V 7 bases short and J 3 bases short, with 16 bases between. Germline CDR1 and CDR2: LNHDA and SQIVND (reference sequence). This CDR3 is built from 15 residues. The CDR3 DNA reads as TGTGCCAGTAAAGCCCAGGGAAGATCCAATCAGCCCCAGCATTTT. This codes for CASKAQGRSNQPQHF.

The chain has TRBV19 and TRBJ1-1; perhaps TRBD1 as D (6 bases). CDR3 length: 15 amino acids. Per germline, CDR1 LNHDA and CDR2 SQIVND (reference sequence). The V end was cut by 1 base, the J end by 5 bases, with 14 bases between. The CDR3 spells CASSIGPGAQTEAFF. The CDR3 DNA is TGTGCCAGTAGTATAGGTCCAGGGGCTCAAACTGAAGCTTTCTTT.

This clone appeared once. The CDR3 reads CASSLVRGSEAFF. The CDR3 bases are TGTGCCAGCAGTTTAGTAAGGGGATCCGAAGCTTTCTTT. The chain combines TRBV12-3 or TRBV12-4 with TRBJ1-1; D possibly corresponds to TRBD1 (5 bases). The CDR3 runs 13 residues. Trimming removed 1 base at V and 8 bases at J, with 11 bases between.

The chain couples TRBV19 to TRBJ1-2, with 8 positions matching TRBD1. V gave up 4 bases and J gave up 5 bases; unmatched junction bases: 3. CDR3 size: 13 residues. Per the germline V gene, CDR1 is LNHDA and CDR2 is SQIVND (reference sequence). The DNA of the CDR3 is TGTGCCAGTAGTACACAGGGGGTGTATGGCTACACCTTC. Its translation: CASSTQGVYGYTF.

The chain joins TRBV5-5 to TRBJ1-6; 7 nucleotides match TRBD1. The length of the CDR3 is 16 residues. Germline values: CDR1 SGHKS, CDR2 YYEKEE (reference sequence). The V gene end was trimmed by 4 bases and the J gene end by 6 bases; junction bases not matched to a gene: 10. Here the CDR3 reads CASSRHKGAGNSPLHF. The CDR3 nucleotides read TGTGCCAGCAGCAGGCATAAGGGGGCCGGTAATTCACCCCTCCACTTT.

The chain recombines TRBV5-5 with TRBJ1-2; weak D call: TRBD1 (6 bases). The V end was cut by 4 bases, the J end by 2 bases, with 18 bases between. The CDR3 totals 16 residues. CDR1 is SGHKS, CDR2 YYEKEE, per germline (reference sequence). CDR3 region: CASSRTNRVPNYGYTF. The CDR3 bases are TGTGCCAGCAGCCGGACAAACAGGGTCCCCAACTATGGCTACACCTTC.

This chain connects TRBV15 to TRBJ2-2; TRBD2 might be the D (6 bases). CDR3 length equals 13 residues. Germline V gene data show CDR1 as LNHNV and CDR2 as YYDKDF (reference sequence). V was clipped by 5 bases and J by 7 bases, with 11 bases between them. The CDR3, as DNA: TGTGCCACCAGCCGACTAGTTTACGGGGAGCTGTTTTTT. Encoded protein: CATSRLVYGELFF.

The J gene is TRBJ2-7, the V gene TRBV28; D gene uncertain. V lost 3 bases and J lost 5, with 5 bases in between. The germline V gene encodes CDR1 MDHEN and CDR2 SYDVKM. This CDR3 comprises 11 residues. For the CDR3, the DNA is TGTGCCAGCAGTTTCTTCGACGAGCAGTACTTC. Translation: CASSFFDEQYF.

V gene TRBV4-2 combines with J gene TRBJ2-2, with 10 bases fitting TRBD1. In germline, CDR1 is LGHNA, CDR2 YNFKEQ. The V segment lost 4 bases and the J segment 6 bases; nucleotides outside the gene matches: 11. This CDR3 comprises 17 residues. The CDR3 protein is CASSPMKGQGFAGELFF. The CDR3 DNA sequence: TGTGCCAGCAGCCCGATGAAGGGACAGGGGTTTGCCGGGGAGCTGTTTTTT.

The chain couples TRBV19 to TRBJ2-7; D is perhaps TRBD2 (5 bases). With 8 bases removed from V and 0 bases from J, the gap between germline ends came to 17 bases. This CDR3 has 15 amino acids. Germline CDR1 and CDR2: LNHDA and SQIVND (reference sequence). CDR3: CASANGRGPSYEQYF. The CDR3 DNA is TGTGCCAGTGCCAATGGGAGAGGGCCCTCCTACGAGCAGTACTTC.

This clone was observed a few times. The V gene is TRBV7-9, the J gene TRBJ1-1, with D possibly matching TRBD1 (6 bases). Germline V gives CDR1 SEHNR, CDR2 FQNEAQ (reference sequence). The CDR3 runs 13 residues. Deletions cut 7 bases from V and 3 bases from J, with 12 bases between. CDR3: CASNTGTDTEAFF. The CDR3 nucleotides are TGTGCCAGCAACACAGGGACGGACACTGAAGCTTTCTTT.

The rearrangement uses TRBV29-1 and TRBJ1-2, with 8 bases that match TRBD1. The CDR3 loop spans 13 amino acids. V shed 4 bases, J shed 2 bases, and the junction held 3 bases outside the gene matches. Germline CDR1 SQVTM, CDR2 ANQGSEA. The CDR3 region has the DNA TGCAGCGTTGGGACAGGGTTCAACTATGGCTACACCTTC. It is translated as CSVGTGFNYGYTF.

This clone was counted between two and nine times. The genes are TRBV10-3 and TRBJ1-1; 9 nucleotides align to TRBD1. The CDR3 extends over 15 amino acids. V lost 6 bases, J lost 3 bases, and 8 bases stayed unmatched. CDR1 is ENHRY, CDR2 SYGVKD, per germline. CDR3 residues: CAIRFRTGDYTEAFF. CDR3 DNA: TGTGCCATCAGATTCCGGACAGGGGACTACACTGAAGCTTTCTTT.

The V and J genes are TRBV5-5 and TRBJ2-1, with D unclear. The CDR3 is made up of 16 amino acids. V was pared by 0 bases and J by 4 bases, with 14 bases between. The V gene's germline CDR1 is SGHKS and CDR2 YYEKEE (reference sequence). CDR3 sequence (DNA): TGTGCCAGCAGCTTGGCCGCAGGCCTTTCATACAATGAGCAGTTCTTC. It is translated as CASSLAAGLSYNEQFF.

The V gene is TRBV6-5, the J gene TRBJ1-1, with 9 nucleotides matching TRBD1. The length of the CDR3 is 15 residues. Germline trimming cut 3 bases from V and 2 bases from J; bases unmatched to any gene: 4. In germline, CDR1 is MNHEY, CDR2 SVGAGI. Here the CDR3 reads CASSYQTGGNTEAFF. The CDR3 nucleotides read TGTGCCAGCAGTTATCAGACAGGGGGTAACACTGAAGCTTTCTTT.

For the CDR3, the DNA is TGTGCCAGCAGCCCCGGACTAGCGGGGGAGCGCTCCTACAATGAGCAGTTCTTC. This codes for CASSPGLAGERSYNEQFF. The chain uses TRBV28 and TRBJ2-1; the match to TRBD2 covers 13 bases. CDR1 MDHEN and CDR2 SYDVKM come from the germline V gene. The CDR3 consists of 18 residues. J lost 0 bases, V lost 6 bases, and 8 bases had no gene match.

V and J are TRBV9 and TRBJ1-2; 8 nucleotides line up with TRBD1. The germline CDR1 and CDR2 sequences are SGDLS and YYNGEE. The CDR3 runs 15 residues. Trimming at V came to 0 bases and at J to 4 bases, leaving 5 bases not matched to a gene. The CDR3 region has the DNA TGTGCCAGCAGCGTAGAACAGGGGGAGGGCTATGGCTACACCTTC. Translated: CASSVEQGEGYGYTF. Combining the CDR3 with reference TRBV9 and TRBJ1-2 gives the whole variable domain DSGVTQTPKHLITATGQRVTLRCSPRSGDLSVYWYQQSLDQGLQFLIQYYNGEERAKGNILERFSAQQFPDLHSELNLSSLELGDSALYFCASSVEQGEGYGYTFGSGTRLTVV.

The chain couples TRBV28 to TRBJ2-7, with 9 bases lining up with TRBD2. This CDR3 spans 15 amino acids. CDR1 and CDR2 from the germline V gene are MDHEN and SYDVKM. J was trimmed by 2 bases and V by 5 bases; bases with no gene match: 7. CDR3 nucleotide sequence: TGTGCCAGCAGTCCCAGCGGGAGGTTTCCCTACGAGCAGTACTTC. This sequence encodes CASSPSGRFPYEQYF.

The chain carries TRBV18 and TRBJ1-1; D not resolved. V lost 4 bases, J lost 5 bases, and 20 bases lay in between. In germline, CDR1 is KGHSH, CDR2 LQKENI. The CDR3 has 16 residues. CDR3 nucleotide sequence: TGTGCCAGCTCACTCACGACTCCAGGTGGGGAGACTGAAGCTTTCTTT. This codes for CASSLTTPGGETEAFF.